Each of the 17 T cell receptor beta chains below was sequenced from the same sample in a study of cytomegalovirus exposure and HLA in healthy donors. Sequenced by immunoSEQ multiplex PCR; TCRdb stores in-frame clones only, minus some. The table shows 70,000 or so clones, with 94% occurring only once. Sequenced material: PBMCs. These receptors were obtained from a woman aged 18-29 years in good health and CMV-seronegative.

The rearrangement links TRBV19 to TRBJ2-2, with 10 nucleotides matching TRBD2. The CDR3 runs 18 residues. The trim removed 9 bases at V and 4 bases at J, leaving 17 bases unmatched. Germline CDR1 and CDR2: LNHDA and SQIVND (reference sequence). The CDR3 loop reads CASHSLSSGSLGTGELFF. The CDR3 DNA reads TGTGCCAGCCACTCTCTTTCTAGCGGGAGTCTGGGCACCGGGGAGCTGTTTTTT.

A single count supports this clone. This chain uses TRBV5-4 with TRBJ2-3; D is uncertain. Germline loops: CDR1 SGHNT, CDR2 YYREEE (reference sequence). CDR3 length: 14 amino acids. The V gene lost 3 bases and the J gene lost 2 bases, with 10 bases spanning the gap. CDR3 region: CASSYGGFTDTQYF. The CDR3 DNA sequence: TGTGCCAGCAGCTACGGCGGCTTCACAGATACGCAGTATTTT. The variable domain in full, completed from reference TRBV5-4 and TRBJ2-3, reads ETGVTQSPTHLIKTRGQQVTLRCSSQSGHNTVSWYQQALGQGPQFIFQYYREEENGRGNFPPRFSGLQFPNYSSELNVNALELDDSALYLCASSYGGFTDTQYFGPGTRLTVL.

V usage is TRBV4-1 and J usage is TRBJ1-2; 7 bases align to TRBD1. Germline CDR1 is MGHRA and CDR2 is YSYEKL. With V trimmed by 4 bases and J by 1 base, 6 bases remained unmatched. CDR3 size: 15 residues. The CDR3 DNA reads TGCGCCAGCAGCCTCGGGACAGATTTTAACTATGGCTACACCTTC. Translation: CASSLGTDFNYGYTF.

The DNA for the CDR3 is TGTGCCAGCAGGGGACAGGGGTCCCATGAGCAGTTCTTC. Its protein product is CASRGQGSHEQFF. The genes are TRBV2 and TRBJ2-1; TRBD1 agrees at 10 bases. The length of the CDR3 is 13 residues. Per the germline V gene, CDR1 is SNHLY and CDR2 is FYNNEI. The ends lost 6 bases at V and 8 bases at J; junction bases unmatched: 4.

This CDR3 is CASSTQGGNSPLHF. CDR3 nucleotide sequence: TGTGCCAGCTCTACTCAGGGGGGTAATTCACCCCTCCACTTT. This chain connects TRBV27 to TRBJ1-6, with TRBD1 matching over 7 bases. V lost 8 bases to trimming and J lost 6 bases; unmatched junction nucleotides: 7. The CDR3 spans 14 residues. CDR1 and CDR2 (germline): MNHEY, SMNVEV (reference sequence).

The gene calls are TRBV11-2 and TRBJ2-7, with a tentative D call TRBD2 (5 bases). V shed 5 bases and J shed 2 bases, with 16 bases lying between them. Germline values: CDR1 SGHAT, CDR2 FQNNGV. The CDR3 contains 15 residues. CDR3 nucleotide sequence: TGTGCCAGCAGCCCCTTGCGGGCCGAAACCTACGAGCAGTACTTC. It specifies CASSPLRAETYEQYF.

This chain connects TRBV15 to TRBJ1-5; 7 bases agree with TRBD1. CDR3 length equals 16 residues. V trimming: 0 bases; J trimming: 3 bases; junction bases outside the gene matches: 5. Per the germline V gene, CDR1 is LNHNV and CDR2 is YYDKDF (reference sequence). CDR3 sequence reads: CATSRDIQGSNQPQHF. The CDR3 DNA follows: TGTGCCACCAGCAGAGACATACAGGGGTCCAATCAGCCCCAGCATTTT.

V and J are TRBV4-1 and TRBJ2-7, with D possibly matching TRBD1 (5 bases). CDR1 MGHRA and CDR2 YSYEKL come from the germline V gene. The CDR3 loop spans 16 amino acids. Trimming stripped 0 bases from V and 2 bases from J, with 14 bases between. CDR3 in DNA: TGCGCCAGCAGCCAAGATTGGGCAGGGCCTCCCTACGAGCAGTACTTC. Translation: CASSQDWAGPPYEQYF.

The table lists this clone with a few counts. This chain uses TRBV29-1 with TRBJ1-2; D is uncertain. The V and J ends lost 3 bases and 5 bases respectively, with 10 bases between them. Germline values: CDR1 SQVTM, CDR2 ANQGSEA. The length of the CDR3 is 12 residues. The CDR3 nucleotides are TGCAGCGTTGATCAGGAAGGATATGGCTACACCTTC. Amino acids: CSVDQEGYGYTF. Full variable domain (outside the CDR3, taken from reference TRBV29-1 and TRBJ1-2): SAVISQKPSRDICQRGTSLTIQCQVDSQVTMMFWYRQQPGQSLTLIATANQGSEATYESGFVIDKFPISRPNLTFSTLTVSNMSPEDSSIYLCSVDQEGYGYTFGSGTRLTVV.

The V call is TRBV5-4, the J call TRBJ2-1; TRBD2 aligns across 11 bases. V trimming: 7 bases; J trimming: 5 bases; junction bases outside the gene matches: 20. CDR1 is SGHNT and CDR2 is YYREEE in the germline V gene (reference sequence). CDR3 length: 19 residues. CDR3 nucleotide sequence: TGTGCCAGCTTCAAACTAGGACTAGCGGGCTCTCCCGGAAACAATGAGCAGTTCTTC. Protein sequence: CASFKLGLAGSPGNNEQFF.

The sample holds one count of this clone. The CDR3 DNA reads TGTGCCAGCAGTTTATCCTTGAGCACAGATACGCAGTATTTT. The encoded protein is CASSLSLSTDTQYF. The V gene is TRBV27, the J gene TRBJ2-3; the D is unclear. The germline CDR1 and CDR2 sequences are MNHEY and SMNVEV (reference sequence). This CDR3 comprises 14 residues. V was trimmed by 0 bases and J by 0 bases, leaving 4 bases between them.

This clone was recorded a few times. The CDR3 nucleotides are TGCGCCAGCAGCTTGGCAACAGTTACTGATACGCAGTATTTT. It yields the protein CASSLATVTDTQYF. The gene calls are TRBV5-1 and TRBJ2-3; D is undetermined. The CDR3 totals 14 residues. Looked up from germline, CDR1 is SGHRS and CDR2 is YFSETQ. Trimming removed 0 bases from V and 6 bases from J, with 11 bases in between.

Here the CDR3 reads CASSQGTGNNSPLHF. CDR3 nucleotide sequence: TGCGCCAGCAGCCAAGGGACAGGGAATAATTCACCCCTCCACTTT. The V gene is TRBV4-3, the J gene TRBJ1-6, with 8 bases aligning to TRBD1. Germline CDR1 LGHNA, CDR2 YSLEER. After removal of 1 base from V and 5 bases from J, the junction contained 1 base not matched to a gene. The CDR3 is 15 amino acids.

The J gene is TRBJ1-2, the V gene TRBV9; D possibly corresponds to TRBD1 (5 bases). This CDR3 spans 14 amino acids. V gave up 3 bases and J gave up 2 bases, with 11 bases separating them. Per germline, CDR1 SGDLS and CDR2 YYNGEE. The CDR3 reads CASSADSINYGYTF. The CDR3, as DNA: TGTGCCAGCAGCGCCGACAGTATAAACTATGGCTACACCTTC.

CDR3 amino acids: CASSSTTPQGSPSPLHF. In nucleotides, the CDR3 is TGTGCCAGCAGTTCCACTACCCCCCAGGGTTCCCCTTCACCCCTCCACTTT. V gene TRBV27 combines with J gene TRBJ1-6; TRBD1 is a possible D gene (5 bases). The germline gives CDR1 MNHEY, CDR2 SMNVEV (reference sequence). V lost 4 bases and J 9 bases, leaving 22 bases between the germline ends. This CDR3 is built from 17 residues.

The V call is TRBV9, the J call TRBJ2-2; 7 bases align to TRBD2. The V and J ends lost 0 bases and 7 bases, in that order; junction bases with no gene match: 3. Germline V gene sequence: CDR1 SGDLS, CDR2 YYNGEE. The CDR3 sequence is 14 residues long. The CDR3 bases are TGTGCCAGCAGCGTAGGACTAGCTGGCGGGGAGCTGTTTTTT. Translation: CASSVGLAGGELFF. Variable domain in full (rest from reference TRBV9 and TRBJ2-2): DSGVTQTPKHLITATGQRVTLRCSPRSGDLSVYWYQQSLDQGLQFLIQYYNGEERAKGNILERFSAQQFPDLHSELNLSSLELGDSALYFCASSVGLAGGELFFGEGSRLTVL.

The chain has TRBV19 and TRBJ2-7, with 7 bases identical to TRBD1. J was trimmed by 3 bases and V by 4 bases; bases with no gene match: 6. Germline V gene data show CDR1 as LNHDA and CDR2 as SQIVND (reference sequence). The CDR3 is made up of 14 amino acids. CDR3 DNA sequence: TGTGCCAGTAGTAGACCGGGACAGCTCTACGAGCAGTACTTC. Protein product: CASSRPGQLYEQYF.